A selection of T cell receptor beta chains follows, all from one sample in a study of blood T cell repertoires in COVID-19. Method: immunoSEQ multiplex PCR; TCRdb's copy keeps in-frame clones and lacks some. The repertoire includes over 80,000 clones, about 89% of them detected once, and approximately 9.3% sits in the top ten. What was sequenced was peripheral blood. These TCRs come from a man aged 45-65 years with acute or convalescent COVID-19. The CDR3 runs from the conserved cysteine through the conserved F or W. The order of the fields is clone size, J gene, V gene, CDR3 protein. Clone sizes are given selectively: once, few, many, or a class where the clone is expanded.

abundance: once
j_gene: TRBJ1-4
v_gene: TRBV5-1
CDR3aa: CASSPFGGRSEKLFF

abundance: -
j_gene: TRBJ2-1
v_gene: TRBV19
CDR3aa: CASSIRVSWGQYNEQFF

abundance: -
j_gene: TRBJ2-1
v_gene: TRBV11-3
CDR3aa: CASSLLAHEQFF

abundance: -
j_gene: TRBJ1-4
v_gene: TRBV6-5
CDR3aa: CASSYRTATNEKLFF

abundance: -
j_gene: TRBJ1-2
v_gene: TRBV6-5
CDR3aa: CASSRGQAFFYGYTF

abundance: -
j_gene: TRBJ1-4
v_gene: TRBV1
CDR3aa: CTNITSGTNEKLFF

abundance: -
j_gene: TRBJ1-1
v_gene: TRBV6-5
CDR3aa: CASQQGEVEAFF

abundance: -
j_gene: TRBJ1-2
v_gene: TRBV19
CDR3aa: CASSIATGEVYGYTF

abundance: -
j_gene: TRBJ1-1
v_gene: TRBV11-1
CDR3aa: CASRQNLDRATEAFF

abundance: -
j_gene: TRBJ2-1
v_gene: TRBV3-1/TRBV3-2
CDR3aa: CASSQGSGASSYNEQFF

abundance: -
j_gene: TRBJ1-1
v_gene: TRBV28
CDR3aa: CASSYPTGNTEAFF

abundance: -
j_gene: TRBJ1-1
v_gene: TRBV19
CDR3aa: CASRRDTEAFF

abundance: once
j_gene: TRBJ1-1
v_gene: TRBV7-3
CDR3aa: CASSEQGFDTEAFF

abundance: -
j_gene: TRBJ1-1
v_gene: TRBV27
CDR3aa: CASSLSLQGGTEAFF

abundance: -
j_gene: TRBJ2-7
v_gene: TRBV4-2
CDR3aa: CASSQAHGEYEQYF

abundance: once
j_gene: TRBJ2-1
v_gene: TRBV7-2
CDR3aa: CASSLAGAYNEQFF

abundance: -
j_gene: TRBJ1-4
v_gene: TRBV4-2
CDR3aa: CASSSWTGKDEKLFF

abundance: few
j_gene: TRBJ2-6
v_gene: TRBV5-6
CDR3aa: CASSPGTSGANVLTF

abundance: -
j_gene: TRBJ2-2
v_gene: TRBV9
CDR3aa: CASSLYLGTVGELFF

abundance: -
j_gene: TRBJ2-2
v_gene: TRBV10-3
CDR3aa: CATRGSIAGELFF

abundance: -
j_gene: TRBJ1-2
v_gene: TRBV2
CDR3aa: CARATGPYGYTF

abundance: -
j_gene: TRBJ2-5
v_gene: TRBV19
CDR3aa: CASSKGPGLDETQYF

abundance: once
j_gene: TRBJ2-5
v_gene: TRBV7-8
CDR3aa: CASSLASLEGTQYF

abundance: once
j_gene: TRBJ1-2
v_gene: TRBV2
CDR3aa: CASSESQTGLYGYTF

abundance: -
j_gene: TRBJ1-6
v_gene: TRBV6-5
CDR3aa: CASKLAGGSPLHF

abundance: -
j_gene: TRBJ1-2
v_gene: TRBV5-1
CDR3aa: CASSFPNTNYGYTF

abundance: -
j_gene: TRBJ1-3
v_gene: TRBV5-5
CDR3aa: CASTTQEPGNTIYF

abundance: -
j_gene: TRBJ1-5
v_gene: TRBV24-1
CDR3aa: CATSDGQANQHF

abundance: -
j_gene: TRBJ1-5
v_gene: TRBV30
CDR3aa: CAWSRDRGSGEPQHF

abundance: once
j_gene: TRBJ1-1
v_gene: TRBV7-9
CDR3aa: CASSLANSRSSNTEAFF

abundance: -
j_gene: TRBJ2-3
v_gene: TRBV4-1
CDR3aa: CASSQENYSRDTQYF

abundance: -
j_gene: TRBJ2-5
v_gene: TRBV5-1
CDR3aa: CASSWSGPRETQYF

abundance: -
j_gene: TRBJ1-4
v_gene: TRBV5-1
CDR3aa: CASSASGTAGEKLFF

abundance: -
j_gene: TRBJ2-5
v_gene: TRBV4-1
CDR3aa: CASSQEPRGETQYF

abundance: -
j_gene: TRBJ2-7
v_gene: TRBV29-1
CDR3aa: CSVPGQGYYEQYF

abundance: -
j_gene: TRBJ1-2
v_gene: TRBV7-9
CDR3aa: CASSQPDRGSLGYTF

abundance: once
j_gene: TRBJ2-3
v_gene: TRBV29-1
CDR3aa: CSVEDPKRGTDTQYF

abundance: -
j_gene: TRBJ2-2
v_gene: TRBV2
CDR3aa: CASSGNPGRSTGELFF

abundance: -
j_gene: TRBJ2-7
v_gene: TRBV10-3
CDR3aa: CATQWENLNEQYF

abundance: -
j_gene: TRBJ2-1
v_gene: TRBV30
CDR3aa: CAWRKSGAYNEQFF

abundance: -
j_gene: TRBJ1-2
v_gene: TRBV19
CDR3aa: CASRPSGVYYGYTF

abundance: -
j_gene: TRBJ1-5
v_gene: TRBV6-5
CDR3aa: CASSWTALGLSPQHF

abundance: -
j_gene: TRBJ1-4
v_gene: TRBV28
CDR3aa: CASSLGGTGLGKLFF

abundance: -
j_gene: TRBJ2-1
v_gene: TRBV24-1
CDR3aa: CATSGEGVNEQFF

abundance: -
j_gene: TRBJ1-4
v_gene: TRBV5-1
CDR3aa: CASRGTGATNEKLFF

abundance: -
j_gene: TRBJ1-2
v_gene: TRBV5-4
CDR3aa: CASRVQGADGYTF

abundance: -
j_gene: TRBJ1-3
v_gene: TRBV30
CDR3aa: CAWSEGVNSGNTIYF

abundance: -
j_gene: TRBJ1-1
v_gene: TRBV4-1
CDR3aa: CASSQEWGRGTEAFF

abundance: -
j_gene: TRBJ1-1
v_gene: TRBV19
CDR3aa: CASTRRGTEAFF

abundance: once
j_gene: TRBJ1-2
v_gene: TRBV30
CDR3aa: CAWSGQGPIYGYTF

abundance: -
j_gene: TRBJ2-5
v_gene: TRBV6-5
CDR3aa: CASSRDRHQETQYF

abundance: -
j_gene: TRBJ2-7
v_gene: TRBV16
CDR3aa: CASTTDSRSYEQYF

abundance: -
j_gene: TRBJ2-2
v_gene: TRBV3-1/TRBV3-2
CDR3aa: CASSTFGGDTGELFF

abundance: -
j_gene: TRBJ2-5
v_gene: TRBV6-1
CDR3aa: CASSVGQGLKQETQYF

abundance: -
j_gene: TRBJ1-2
v_gene: TRBV2
CDR3aa: CASSEYGGYGYTF

abundance: -
j_gene: TRBJ1-6
v_gene: TRBV10-1
CDR3aa: CASSEPRLTCCGSPLHF